This TCR beta chain was found in a study of T cells in Graves' hyperthyroidism and ophthalmopathy. Trimming left V 3 bases short and J 1 base short, with 7 bases between. The CDR3 totals 13 residues. CDR1 SGDLS and CDR2 YYNGEE come from the germline V gene. The sample holds many counts of this clonotype. Amplification of TCR beta CDR3 regions used RNA as the template. First-round RT-PCR with HTBI primers amplified the TCR CDR3 region. TCRdb fed the multiplex PCR reads into MiXCR, producing one record per CDR3 protein. The profile covers nearly 750,000 distinct CDR3 sequences, with under 45% appearing a single time and roughly 31% taken by the ten largest.

The V call is TRBV9, the J call TRBJ1-2; D uncertain. The sample consisted of blood. The TCR was taken from a woman between 35 and 50 years old with Graves' hyperthyroidism. CDR3 region: CASSAGSNYGYTF. In DNA, the CDR3 is TGTGCCAGCAGCGCGGGTAGTAACTATGGCTACACCTTC.